These 16 T cell receptor beta chains share one sample of origin, sequenced in a study of OX40 agonist ivuxolimab in advanced cancers. Library prep was done by the immunoSEQ multiplex PCR assay. TCRdb limited this immuneACCESS table to in-frame rearrangements with V and J called. A share of clones is missing; checked studies link under half to unresolved V genes, and the rest is unexplained. In this sample the table shows about 98,000 clones, 90% to 95% of which occur a single time. The top ten constitute around 0.25% of the sample. The source material was CD4+ or CD8+ T cells sorted from blood, sampled in a trial of the OX40 agonist ivuxolimab. The receptors stem from an adult with an advanced solid tumor such as melanoma, head and neck, liver or kidney cancer.

The chain recombines TRBV5-4 with TRBJ2-3, with 7 bases fitting TRBD2. The germline CDR1 and CDR2 sequences are SGHNT and YYREEE (reference sequence). This CDR3 has 16 amino acids. After removal of 0 bases from V and 1 base from J, the junction contained 5 bases not matched to a gene. CDR3 loop: CASSLGGGRRTDTQYF. The DNA of the CDR3 is TGTGCCAGCAGCTTGGGAGGCGGGAGACGCACAGATACGCAGTATTTT.

The chain has TRBV6-1 and TRBJ2-7, with D maybe TRBD1 (6 bases). This CDR3 has 12 amino acids. Germline V gene sequence: CDR1 MNHNS, CDR2 SASEGT. Trimming cost V 6 bases and J 6 bases, with 12 bases left between them. Written as DNA, the CDR3 is TGTGCCAGCAGGACTACAGGGATCGAGCAGTACGTC. The encoded protein is CASRTTGIEQYV.

The chain couples TRBV4-2 to TRBJ1-1, with D unclear. Trimming pared 0 bases from V and 5 bases from J, leaving 13 bases between. The CDR3 contains 15 residues. CDR1 is LGHNA, CDR2 YNFKEQ, per germline. DNA of the CDR3: TGTGCCAGCAGCCAAGAATTCTACCAAGAAACTGAAGCTTTCTTT. Its protein is CASSQEFYQETEAFF.

J is TRBJ2-7 and V is TRBV18, with D possibly being TRBD1 or TRBD2 (7 bases each). The CDR3 runs to 16 residues. CDR1 KGHSH and CDR2 LQKENI come from the germline V gene. V lost 10 bases and J lost 6, with 28 bases in between. CDR3 protein: CATRKRGGGQDGEQYF. CDR3 DNA: TGTGCCACTCGTAAGAGGGGGGGAGGACAGGATGGCGAGCAGTACTTC.

The sample holds a few counts of this clone. The V call is TRBV12-5, the J call TRBJ1-5, with D uncertain. This CDR3 region has 13 residues. Trimming removed 6 bases at V and 0 bases at J, with 6 bases between. CDR1 and CDR2 (germline): LGHNT, FRNRAP. DNA of the CDR3: TGTGCTAGTGGAGAGTATAGCAATCAGCCCCAGCATTTT. Its protein product is CASGEYSNQPQHF.

The genes are TRBV5-1 and TRBJ2-5; D ambiguous. The CDR3 runs 13 residues. Trimming left V 1 base short and J 4 bases short, with 8 bases between. Germline-derived CDR1 and CDR2 are SGHRS and YFSETQ. Here the CDR3 reads CASSLKTPETQYF. CDR3 nucleotide sequence: TGCGCCAGCAGCTTGAAGACTCCAGAGACCCAGTACTTC.

A single count supports this clone. CDR3 in DNA: TGTGCCAGCAGTAAGAGCGGATCCTACGAGCAGTACGTC. This gives the protein CASSKSGSYEQYV. The chain couples TRBV6-5 to TRBJ2-7, with D possibly matching TRBD2 (5 bases). The ends were cut back, 5 bases at V and 1 base at J, with 9 bases in the middle. CDR3 length: 13 amino acids. The germline gives CDR1 MNHEY, CDR2 SVGAGI.

The chain joins TRBV29-1 to TRBJ2-3; no firm D call. CDR3 size: 10 residues. Trimming left V 6 bases short and J 4 bases short, with 5 bases between. Germline assignment: CDR1 SQVTM and CDR2 ANQGSEA. The CDR3 sequence is CSVRSDTQYF. CDR3 DNA: TGCAGCGTAAGGTCAGATACGCAGTATTTT.

V is TRBV28 and J is TRBJ1-2; maybe TRBD1 (6 bases). This CDR3 contains 13 residues. Germline V lookup: CDR1 MDHEN, CDR2 SYDVKM. The V and J ends lost 7 bases and 4 bases respectively, with 13 bases between them. The DNA for the CDR3 is TGTGCCAGCACCGCAGGGGACCGCTATGGCTACACCTTC. Its translation is CASTAGDRYGYTF.

This rearrangement joins TRBV5-1 to TRBJ2-3; possible D gene TRBD2, 6 bases. Germline loops: CDR1 SGHRS, CDR2 YFSETQ. The CDR3 consists of 16 residues. Trimming took 5 bases from V and 2 from J, leaving 18 bases between them. CDR3 nucleotides: TGCGCCAGCAGGGAGGCCACTAGCAGGGACACAGATACGCAGTATTTT. It yields the protein CASREATSRDTDTQYF.

The chain links TRBV2 to TRBJ2-2; TRBD2 matches 10 bases. J lost 4 bases, V lost 11 bases, and 10 bases had no gene match. The CDR3 is made up of 15 amino acids. The germline gives CDR1 SNHLY, CDR2 FYNNEI. CDR3 sequence reads: CAGSLLAGVTGELFF. CDR3 coding DNA: TGTGCCGGATCGTTGCTAGCGGGAGTCACCGGGGAGCTGTTTTTT.

The table lists this clone with a count of one. This specimen includes other DNA sequences encoding the same CDR3. The CDR3 nucleotides read TGTGCCAGCACTAGCGGACCCTACAATGAGCAGTTCTTC. Translated, it gives CASTSGPYNEQFF. The chain recombines TRBV6-5 with TRBJ2-1; 7 bases are shared with TRBD2. Germline-derived CDR1 and CDR2 are MNHEY and SVGAGI. V lost 7 bases to trimming and J lost 2 bases; unmatched junction nucleotides: 2. The CDR3 extends over 13 amino acids.

This clone was detected once. The chain uses TRBV18 and TRBJ2-1, with 10 bases identical to TRBD2. Germline V gives CDR1 KGHSH, CDR2 LQKENI. V trimming: 4 bases; J trimming: 8 bases; junction bases outside the gene matches: 11. This CDR3 contains 16 residues. CDR3 loop: CASSLYLAGASDEQFF. The CDR3 DNA reads as TGTGCCAGCTCACTATATCTAGCGGGAGCTTCAGATGAGCAGTTCTTC.

CDR3 loop: CASIRGGKGHEQFF. CDR3 nucleotides: TGTGCCAGCATTCGGGGGGGTAAGGGTCATGAGCAGTTCTTC. V usage is TRBV6-1 and J usage is TRBJ2-1, with TRBD2 matching over 8 bases. V lost 7 bases to trimming and J lost 8 bases; unmatched junction nucleotides: 10. This CDR3 comprises 14 residues. The germline V gene encodes CDR1 MNHNS and CDR2 SASEGT.

The V and J genes are TRBV19 and TRBJ2-1; 9 nucleotides align to TRBD2. With V trimmed by 3 bases and J by 9 bases, 6 bases remained unmatched. The CDR3 length is 14 residues. Germline loops: CDR1 LNHDA, CDR2 SQIVND (reference sequence). Written as DNA, the CDR3 is TGTGCCAGTAGTATCGGCGGGGGGGCAATTGAGCAGTTCTTC. Protein product: CASSIGGGAIEQFF.

The gene calls are TRBV28 and TRBJ1-3; D gene unclear. The CDR3 length is 16 residues. Germline V gives CDR1 MDHEN, CDR2 SYDVKM. Trimming pared 6 bases from V and 0 bases from J, leaving 15 bases between. CDR3 sequence reads: CASSSPSVYSGNTIYF. The CDR3 DNA follows: TGTGCCAGCAGCTCCCCATCAGTGTACTCTGGAAACACCATATATTTT.